One sample yielded the 14 T cell receptor beta chains listed below, sequenced in a study of blood T cell repertoires in COVID-19. Sequenced by immunoSEQ multiplex PCR; TCRdb stores in-frame clones only, minus some. The table has roughly 290,000 clones, about 87% seen once. Sequenced input: peripheral blood. The origin of the receptors is a woman between 50 and 59 years old who had recovered from COVID-19.

This chain connects TRBV20-1 to TRBJ1-4; tentative D call: TRBD1 (6 bases). CDR1 DFQATT and CDR2 SNEGSKA come from the germline V gene (reference sequence). The CDR3 is made up of 15 amino acids. The ends were cut back, 3 bases at V and 8 bases at J, with 19 bases in the middle. CDR3 loop: CSASRGAEVGEKLFF. As DNA, the CDR3 is TGCAGTGCTAGTCGGGGGGCCGAGGTAGGGGAAAAACTGTTTTTT.

The V and J genes are TRBV9 and TRBJ2-2; 7 positions agree with TRBD1. The germline V gene encodes CDR1 SGDLS and CDR2 YYNGEE. The CDR3 spans 17 residues. With V trimmed by 4 bases and J by 4 bases, 13 bases remained unmatched. The DNA for the CDR3 is TGTGCCAGCAGCACAATAGATGGGACAGTATTCACCGGGGAGCTGTTTTTT. Translation: CASSTIDGTVFTGELFF. The whole variable domain, filled in from reference TRBV9 and TRBJ2-2, reads DSGVTQTPKHLITATGQRVTLRCSPRSGDLSVYWYQQSLDQGLQFLIQYYNGEERAKGNILERFSAQQFPDLHSELNLSSLELGDSALYFCASSTIDGTVFTGELFFGEGSRLTVL.

The chain links TRBV3-1 (or the pseudogene TRBV3-2) to TRBJ2-1, with TRBD2 matching over 8 bases. This CDR3 comprises 15 residues. Germline-derived CDR1 and CDR2 are LGHDT and YNNKEL (reference sequence). V shed 6 bases, J shed 0 bases, and the junction held 4 bases outside the gene matches. The CDR3 loop is CASRPSGSSYNEQFF. The CDR3 DNA follows: TGTGCCAGCAGGCCCAGCGGGAGCTCCTACAATGAGCAGTTCTTC.

This chain connects TRBV15 to TRBJ1-5, with TRBD1 as a possible D gene (5 bases). The CDR3 has 15 amino acids. Trimming stripped 0 bases from V and 6 bases from J, with 12 bases between. Germline lookup yields CDR1 LNHNV and CDR2 YYDKDF (reference sequence). The CDR3 region is CATSRDRVSGQPQHF. Here the CDR3 DNA reads TGTGCCACCAGCAGAGACAGGGTATCGGGTCAGCCCCAGCATTTT. The full variable domain, in which reference TRBV15 and TRBJ1-5 provide the parts outside the CDR3, is DAMVIQNPRYQVTQFGKPVTLSCSQTLNHNVMYWYQQKSSQAPKLLFHYYDKDFNNEADTPDNFQSRRPNTSFCFLDIRSPGLGDTAMYLCATSRDRVSGQPQHFGDGTRLSIL.

This clone was seen more than once but under ten times. The chain carries TRBV6-5 and TRBJ2-7, with D possibly being TRBD2 (7 bases). The V end was cut by 5 bases, the J end by 5 bases, with 10 bases between. Germline V gives CDR1 MNHEY, CDR2 SVGAGI. The CDR3 extends over 12 amino acids. The CDR3 bases are TGTGCCAGCAGTCGGGGGGCGGACGAGCAGTACTTC. Protein product: CASSRGADEQYF.

The rearrangement uses TRBV4-2 and TRBJ1-6; D gene unclear. Trimming pared 2 bases from V and 6 bases from J, leaving 14 bases between. The CDR3 covers 16 residues. The germline gives CDR1 LGHNA, CDR2 YNFKEQ. CDR3 sequence: CASSQINDILNSPLHF. DNA for the CDR3: TGTGCCAGCAGCCAAATTAACGACATCCTTAATTCACCCCTCCACTTT.

This clone turned up a few times. The rearrangement uses TRBV7-2 and TRBJ2-1, with 8 bases lining up with TRBD2. The V gene's germline CDR1 is SGHTA and CDR2 FQGNSA. The CDR3 has 16 amino acids. V lost 5 bases, J lost 8 bases, and 14 bases stayed unmatched. The DNA for the CDR3 is TGTGCCAGCAGCCCCTATGTTGGTAGCGGGACGGATGAGCAGTTCTTC. Its translation is CASSPYVGSGTDEQFF.

This chain links TRBV28 with TRBJ1-6; maybe TRBD1 (6 bases). The CDR3 is 15 residues long. Between the trimmed V and J ends, which lost 6 bases and 5 bases, there was a span of 14 bases. Germline CDR1 MDHEN, CDR2 SYDVKM. CDR3 coding DNA: TGTGCCAGCAGGACAATACAGGGAGATAATTCACCCCTCCACTTT. Protein: CASRTIQGDNSPLHF.

This clone was seen just once. V and J are TRBV29-1 and TRBJ2-2, with a possible D match to TRBD2 (5 bases). Trimming took off 5 bases at V and 7 bases at J, with 14 bases between the two ends. The CDR3 is 13 residues long. From germline, CDR1 is SQVTM and CDR2 ANQGSEA. The CDR3 is CSVRLSGNGELFF. The DNA of the CDR3 is TGCAGCGTTAGGTTAAGCGGCAACGGGGAGCTGTTTTTT.

This chain connects TRBV19 to TRBJ2-7; D possibly corresponds to TRBD1 (5 bases). V lost 2 bases to trimming and J lost 1 base, with 6 bases between them. Looked up from germline, CDR1 is LNHDA and CDR2 is SQIVND (reference sequence). CDR3 length equals 13 residues. CDR3 nucleotide sequence: TGTGCCAGTAGTATAAGACAGTCCTACGAGCAGTACTTC. It specifies CASSIRQSYEQYF.

V usage is TRBV5-4 and J usage is TRBJ1-3; D not resolved. Germline assignment: CDR1 SGHNT and CDR2 YYREEE (reference sequence). The CDR3 sequence is 13 residues long. With 4 bases removed from V and 4 bases from J, the gap between germline ends came to 9 bases. CDR3 sequence reads: CASSGEVGNTIYF. As DNA, the CDR3 is TGTGCCAGCAGCGGAGAGGTGGGAAACACCATATATTTT.

The gene calls are TRBV9 and TRBJ2-5, with 11 bases identical to TRBD1. Germline CDR1 and CDR2: SGDLS and YYNGEE. CDR3 size: 15 residues. The ends lost 3 bases at V and 4 bases at J; junction bases unmatched: 5. The CDR3 bases are TGTGCCAGCAGCGATGGACAGGGGGCAGGAGAGACCCAGTACTTC. It specifies CASSDGQGAGETQYF.

This clone was seen just once. The chain has TRBV4-3 and TRBJ1-4; possible D gene TRBD1, 6 bases. Germline CDR1 LGHNA, CDR2 YSLEER. CDR3 length equals 16 residues. Trimming shortened V by 0 bases and J by 5 bases, and 13 bases separated the two germline ends. DNA for the CDR3: TGCGCCAGCAGCCAAGATGGGCAGGGGCCCAATGAAAAACTGTTTTTT. Translated, it gives CASSQDGQGPNEKLFF.

The chain recombines TRBV6-5 with TRBJ2-3; 9 bases are a match to TRBD2. The germline V gene has CDR1 MNHEY and CDR2 SVGAGI. The ends lost 2 bases at V and 8 bases at J; junction bases unmatched: 5. The length of the CDR3 is 14 residues. The CDR3 reads CASSYGLAGFTQYF. In DNA, the CDR3 is TGTGCCAGCAGTTACGGGCTAGCGGGGTTTACGCAGTATTTT.